The 29 T cell receptor beta chains given below trace back to one sample, sequenced in a study of blood T cell repertoires in COVID-19. Method: immunoSEQ multiplex PCR; TCRdb's copy keeps in-frame clones and lacks some. The sample carries fewer than 250,000 clones, almost 85% recorded once. Sequencing was carried out using peripheral blood. The origin of the receptors is a woman aged 70-85 years with active or convalescent COVID-19.

This chain connects TRBV19 to TRBJ2-1; possible D gene TRBD2, 6 bases. V was clipped by 3 bases and J by 4 bases, with 10 bases between them. There are 14 residues in the CDR3. The germline V gene encodes CDR1 LNHDA and CDR2 SQIVND (reference sequence). Here the CDR3 DNA reads TGTGCCAGTAGTATCCGGGGAGGTTACAATGAGCAGTTCTTC. This codes for CASSIRGGYNEQFF.

The gene calls are TRBV6-5 and TRBJ2-1; unclear D gene. The CDR3 covers 14 residues. Per germline, CDR1 MNHEY and CDR2 SVGAGI. Trimming removed 0 bases at V and 0 bases at J, with 3 bases between. The CDR3 here is CASSYSSSYNEQFF. As DNA, the CDR3 is TGTGCCAGCAGTTACTCCAGCTCCTACAATGAGCAGTTCTTC.

V and J are TRBV2 and TRBJ2-5; 10 bases line up with TRBD1. The CDR3 is 13 residues long. V lost 1 base, J lost 7 bases, and 0 bases stayed unmatched. Germline assignment: CDR1 SNHLY and CDR2 FYNNEI. This chain's CDR3 is CASSEGTGGTQYF. CDR3 bases: TGTGCCAGCAGTGAAGGGACAGGGGGGACCCAGTACTTC. The variable domain in full, with the rest retrieved from reference TRBV2 and TRBJ2-5, is EPEVTQTPSHQVTQMGQEVILRCVPISNHLYFYWYRQILGQKVEFLVSFYNNEISEKSEIFDDQFSVERPDGSNFTLKIRSTKLEDSAMYFCASSEGTGGTQYFGPGTRLLVL.

V is TRBV24-1 and J is TRBJ1-2, with D tentatively TRBD1 (6 bases). CDR3 length: 14 residues. The V gene's germline CDR1 is KGHDR and CDR2 SFDVKD. Trimming removed 0 bases at V and 3 bases at J, with 7 bases between. CDR3 coding DNA: TGTGCCACCAGTGATTTGTACAGGGACTATGGCTACACCTTC. Encoded protein: CATSDLYRDYGYTF.

In this sample, this clone turned up once. V is TRBV9 and J is TRBJ2-2, with 13 bases identical to TRBD2. The CDR3 length is 20 residues. After removal of 4 bases from V and 3 bases from J, the junction contained 15 bases not matched to a gene. Germline CDR1 SGDLS, CDR2 YYNGEE. CDR3 nucleotides: TGTGCCAGCAGCACTCCCTCGGGACTAGCGGGACAGGGGTACACCGGGGAGCTGTTTTTT. Protein: CASSTPSGLAGQGYTGELFF.

This clone has more than one count but fewer than ten. The gene calls are TRBV4-2 and TRBJ1-6; no definite D call. The germline gives CDR1 LGHNA, CDR2 YNFKEQ. Trimming pared 0 bases from V and 6 bases from J, leaving 9 bases between. CDR3 size: 15 residues. The CDR3 spells CASSQDLQVNSPLHF. The CDR3 region has the DNA TGTGCCAGCAGCCAAGACCTCCAGGTTAATTCACCCCTCCACTTT.

The V call is TRBV13, the J call TRBJ2-1, with 12 bases matching TRBD2. J gave up 16 bases and V 5 bases, and 6 bases lay outside the gene matches. Germline V gene lookup returns CDR1 PRHDT and CDR2 FYEKMQ (reference sequence). The CDR3 sequence is 12 residues long. CDR3 bases: TGTGCCAGCAGCAAACTAGCGGGAGGATTTTTCTTC. This codes for CASSKLAGGFFF. The full variable domain, completed using reference TRBV13 and TRBJ2-1, is AAGVIQSPRHLIKEKRETATLKCYPIPRHDTVYWYQQGPGQDPQFLISFYEKMQSDKGSIPDRFSAQQFSDYHSELNMSSLELGDSALYFCASSKLAGGFFFGPGTRLTVL.

The gene calls are TRBV24-1 and TRBJ2-1; D not certain. This CDR3 comprises 15 residues. Trimming shortened V by 3 bases and J by 7 bases, and 15 bases separated the two germline ends. The germline V gene encodes CDR1 KGHDR and CDR2 SFDVKD. Here the CDR3 DNA reads TGTGCCACCAGTGATGGTGGTAGTCGAACGAATGAGCAGTTCTTC. Amino acid sequence: CATSDGGSRTNEQFF.

V and J are TRBV5-1 and TRBJ2-1; 9 bases agree with TRBD2. CDR1 and CDR2 (germline): SGHRS, YFSETQ. The CDR3 totals 15 residues. V shed 6 bases and J 8 bases; nucleotides not matched to a gene: 12. This CDR3 reads CASTGAGGRWDEQFF. DNA for the CDR3: TGCGCCAGCACGGGGGCGGGAGGGCGTTGGGATGAGCAGTTCTTC.

This chain links TRBV6-5 with TRBJ1-3; D not resolved. With 8 bases removed from V and 8 bases from J, the gap between germline ends came to 22 bases. This CDR3 region has 15 residues. Germline-derived CDR1 and CDR2 are MNHEY and SVGAGI. The DNA for the CDR3 is TGTGCCAGCGGAGACCCGGGTTTTACTGGGTACACCATATATTTT. Protein sequence: CASGDPGFTGYTIYF.

In its sample, this clone was seen many times. This CDR3 is CASSILGGAYEQYF. CDR3 sequence (DNA): TGTGCCAGTAGTATATTAGGGGGAGCCTACGAGCAGTACTTC. V gene TRBV19 combines with J gene TRBJ2-7; D perhaps matches TRBD1 (6 bases). This CDR3 has 14 amino acids. V lost 2 bases, J lost 2 bases, and 10 bases lay in between. The germline CDR1 and CDR2 sequences are LNHDA and SQIVND (reference sequence).

This sequence joins TRBV5-1 and TRBJ2-3; 9 nucleotides align to TRBD2. This CDR3 is built from 16 residues. After removal of 4 bases from V and 7 bases from J, the junction contained 13 bases not matched to a gene. Germline-derived CDR1 and CDR2 are SGHRS and YFSETQ. The CDR3 DNA sequence: TGCGCCAGCAGCCGGGGGGCTAGCGGGAAGATCTATACGCAGTATTTT. Translation gives CASSRGASGKIYTQYF.

The gene calls are TRBV2 and TRBJ1-5; a possible D gene is TRBD1 (6 bases). The length of the CDR3 is 16 residues. CDR1 SNHLY and CDR2 FYNNEI come from the germline V gene. V was cut by 3 bases and J by 1 base, with 13 bases left in between. The CDR3 DNA follows: TGTGCCAGCAGTGAGTTGGGGGGGACAAGCAATCAGCCCCAGCATTTT. Its protein product is CASSELGGTSNQPQHF.

The gene calls are TRBV28 and TRBJ1-5, with TRBD1 matching 8 bases. This CDR3 region has 16 residues. With V trimmed by 5 bases and J by 4 bases, 10 bases remained unmatched. CDR1 is MDHEN, CDR2 SYDVKM, per germline. CDR3 region: CASSPRPRGQNQPQHF. CDR3 DNA: TGTGCCAGCAGTCCCCGGCCCAGGGGGCAAAATCAGCCCCAGCATTTT.

The chain joins TRBV4-1 to TRBJ2-7; 7 bases map to TRBD2. J gave up 2 bases and V 1 base, and 8 bases lay outside the gene matches. The CDR3 extends over 16 amino acids. CDR1 and CDR2 (germline): MGHRA, YSYEKL. Written as DNA, the CDR3 is TGCGCCAGCAGCCAAGTGGCTAGCGGTATGCCCTACGAGCAGTACTTC. This codes for CASSQVASGMPYEQYF.

The chain joins TRBV11-3 to TRBJ2-3; 16 bases are a match to TRBD2. Germline trimming cut 4 bases from V and 11 bases from J; bases unmatched to any gene: 6. The CDR3 has 15 residues. Germline V gene data show CDR1 as SGHNT and CDR2 as YENEEA. CDR3 loop: CASSSGLAGGSLQYF. Here the CDR3 DNA reads TGTGCCAGCAGCTCGGGACTAGCGGGAGGGTCACTGCAGTATTTT.

This chain connects TRBV14 to TRBJ2-1; possibly TRBD2 for D (5 bases). Germline CDR1 reads SGHDN; CDR2 reads FVKESK. The length of the CDR3 is 16 residues. Trimming removed 1 base from V and 9 bases from J, with 19 bases in between. DNA for the CDR3: TGTGCCAGCAGCCAAGTCCAAAAGGGAGTGGTCGGTGAGCAGTTCTTC. Encoded protein: CASSQVQKGVVGEQFF.

This chain joins TRBV28 and TRBJ1-5; D might be TRBD1 (5 bases). This CDR3 is 13 amino acids long. The V end lost 2 bases, the J end lost 5 bases, and 7 bases lay between the germline ends. Looked up from germline, CDR1 is MDHEN and CDR2 is SYDVKM. The CDR3 DNA sequence: TGTGCCAGCAGTTTAGACAGCTATCAGCCCCAGCATTTT. Translation: CASSLDSYQPQHF.

The V and J genes are TRBV24-1 and TRBJ2-1; unclear D gene. Germline-derived CDR1 and CDR2 are KGHDR and SFDVKD. CDR3 length: 12 amino acids. Trimming removed 1 base at V and 8 bases at J, with 5 bases between. CDR3 sequence: CATSDFLDEQFF. In nucleotides, the CDR3 is TGTGCCACCAGTGATTTCCTTGATGAGCAGTTCTTC.

The chain has TRBV19 and TRBJ1-2; D not certain. Germline values: CDR1 LNHDA, CDR2 SQIVND (reference sequence). The CDR3 totals 14 residues. V dropped 1 base and J dropped 2 bases, with 8 bases sitting between them. DNA of the CDR3: TGTGCCAGTAGTATAGCTCCCGCGAACTATGGCTACACCTTC. It codes for CASSIAPANYGYTF. Complete variable domain (other parts from reference TRBV19 and TRBJ1-2): DGGITQSPKYLFRKEGQNVTLSCEQNLNHDAMYWYRQDPGQGLRLIYYSQIVNDFQKGDIAEGYSVSREKKESFPLTVTSAQKNPTAFYLCASSIAPANYGYTFGSGTRLTVV.

This sequence joins TRBV6-4 and TRBJ2-3; D perhaps matches TRBD2 (6 bases). With 5 bases removed from V and 2 bases from J, the gap between germline ends came to 14 bases. CDR1 MRHNA and CDR2 SNTAGT come from the germline V gene. The CDR3 totals 15 residues. CDR3 bases: TGTGCCAGCAGTCGCGATAGCGGCCCCACAGATACGCAGTATTTT. It yields the protein CASSRDSGPTDTQYF.

The genes are TRBV20-1 and TRBJ2-3; TRBD2 aligns across 9 bases. The V and J ends lost 3 bases and 2 bases, in that order; junction bases with no gene match: 12. Germline loops: CDR1 DFQATT, CDR2 SNEGSKA (reference sequence). The CDR3 has 17 residues. The DNA for the CDR3 is TGCAGTGCTAGTTTTCTAGCGGGCGGGAGGGACACAGATACGCAGTATTTT. Residues: CSASFLAGGRDTDTQYF.

This clone was observed once. The chain uses TRBV7-3 and TRBJ2-5, with 10 bases aligning to TRBD2. The CDR3 is 17 residues long. Germline V gene data show CDR1 as SGHTA and CDR2 as FQGTGA. V gave up 3 bases and J gave up 5 bases; unmatched junction bases: 12. CDR3 sequence: CASSFRGVMGLAETQYF. CDR3 coding DNA: TGTGCCAGCAGCTTTAGAGGCGTTATGGGACTAGCGGAGACCCAGTACTTC.

J is TRBJ2-2 and V is TRBV15; unclear D gene. The CDR3 loop spans 12 amino acids. Germline assignment: CDR1 LNHNV and CDR2 YYDKDF (reference sequence). Trimming removed 5 bases from V and 7 bases from J, with 8 bases in between. The CDR3 reads CATSRRIGELFF. CDR3 coding DNA: TGTGCCACCAGCCGGCGGATCGGGGAGCTGTTTTTT. Drawing the rest from reference TRBV15 and TRBJ2-2, the complete variable domain is DAMVIQNPRYQVTQFGKPVTLSCSQTLNHNVMYWYQQKSSQAPKLLFHYYDKDFNNEADTPDNFQSRRPNTSFCFLDIRSPGLGDTAMYLCATSRRIGELFFGEGSRLTVL.

The chain links TRBV20-1 to TRBJ1-1; D perhaps matches TRBD1 (5 bases). The CDR3 loop spans 15 amino acids. With 3 bases removed from V and 4 bases from J, the gap between germline ends came to 18 bases. Per the germline V gene, CDR1 is DFQATT and CDR2 is SNEGSKA (reference sequence). The CDR3, as DNA: TGCAGTGCTAGTAGAGGTAATGGGGGGGGCACTGAAGCTTTCTTT. It yields the protein CSASRGNGGGTEAFF.

V and J are TRBV2 and TRBJ2-3; 7 nucleotides match TRBD2. Germline V gene data show CDR1 as SNHLY and CDR2 as FYNNEI. The length of the CDR3 is 16 residues. With 4 bases clipped from V and 2 bases from J, the junction kept 9 bases outside the gene matches. The chain's CDR3 is CASSGSPREATDTQYF. In nucleotides, the CDR3 is TGTGCCAGCAGTGGATCCCCCCGGGAGGCCACAGATACGCAGTATTTT.

This rearrangement joins TRBV5-4 to TRBJ1-1; D perhaps matches TRBD1 (6 bases). Germline-derived CDR1 and CDR2 are SGHNT and YYREEE (reference sequence). V was trimmed by 4 bases and J by 1 base, leaving 14 bases between them. This CDR3 is built from 15 residues. CDR3 sequence: CASSPLNRANTEAFF. CDR3 in DNA: TGTGCCAGCAGCCCTCTGAACAGGGCGAACACTGAAGCTTTCTTT. The variable domain in full, completed from reference TRBV5-4 and TRBJ1-1, reads ETGVTQSPTHLIKTRGQQVTLRCSSQSGHNTVSWYQQALGQGPQFIFQYYREEENGRGNFPPRFSGLQFPNYSSELNVNALELDDSALYLCASSPLNRANTEAFFGQGTRLTVV.

The chain links TRBV5-1 to TRBJ2-2, with D perhaps TRBD2 (6 bases). Germline values: CDR1 SGHRS, CDR2 YFSETQ. This CDR3 is built from 14 residues. Trimming took 4 bases from V and 6 from J, leaving 13 bases between them. In nucleotides, the CDR3 is TGCGCCAGCAGCCCGCTCCCGGGGGCCGGGGAGCTGTTTTTT. Protein sequence: CASSPLPGAGELFF.

This clone was detected a few times. J is TRBJ2-1 and V is TRBV25-1; 10 positions agree with TRBD1. J was trimmed by 8 bases and V by 6 bases; bases with no gene match: 7. The CDR3 runs 14 residues. CDR1 and CDR2 (germline): MGHDK, SYGVNS. DNA for the CDR3: TGTGCCAGCAGGAACAGACAGGGGGCGGATGAGCAGTTCTTC. Translating gives CASRNRQGADEQFF. Filled out from reference TRBV25-1 and TRBJ2-1, the complete variable domain reads EADIYQTPRYLVIGTGKKITLECSQTMGHDKMYWYQQDPGMELHLIHYSYGVNSTEKGDLSSESTVSRIRTEHFPLTLESARPSHTSQYLCASRNRQGADEQFFGPGTRLTVL.